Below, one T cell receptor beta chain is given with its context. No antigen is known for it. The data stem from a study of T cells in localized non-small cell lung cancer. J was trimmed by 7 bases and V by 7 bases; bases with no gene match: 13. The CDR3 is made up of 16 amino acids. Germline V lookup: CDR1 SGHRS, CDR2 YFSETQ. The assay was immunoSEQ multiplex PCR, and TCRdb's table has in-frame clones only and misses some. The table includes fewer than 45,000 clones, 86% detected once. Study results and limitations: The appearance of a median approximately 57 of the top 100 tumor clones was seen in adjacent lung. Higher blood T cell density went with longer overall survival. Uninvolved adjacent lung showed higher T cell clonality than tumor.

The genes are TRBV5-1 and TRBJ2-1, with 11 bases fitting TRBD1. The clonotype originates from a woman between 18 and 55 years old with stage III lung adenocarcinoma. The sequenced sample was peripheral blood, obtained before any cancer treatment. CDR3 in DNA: TGCGCCAGCGTTAGCCGGGACAGGGGGGCAGGGAATGAGCAGTTCTTC. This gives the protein CASVSRDRGAGNEQFF.